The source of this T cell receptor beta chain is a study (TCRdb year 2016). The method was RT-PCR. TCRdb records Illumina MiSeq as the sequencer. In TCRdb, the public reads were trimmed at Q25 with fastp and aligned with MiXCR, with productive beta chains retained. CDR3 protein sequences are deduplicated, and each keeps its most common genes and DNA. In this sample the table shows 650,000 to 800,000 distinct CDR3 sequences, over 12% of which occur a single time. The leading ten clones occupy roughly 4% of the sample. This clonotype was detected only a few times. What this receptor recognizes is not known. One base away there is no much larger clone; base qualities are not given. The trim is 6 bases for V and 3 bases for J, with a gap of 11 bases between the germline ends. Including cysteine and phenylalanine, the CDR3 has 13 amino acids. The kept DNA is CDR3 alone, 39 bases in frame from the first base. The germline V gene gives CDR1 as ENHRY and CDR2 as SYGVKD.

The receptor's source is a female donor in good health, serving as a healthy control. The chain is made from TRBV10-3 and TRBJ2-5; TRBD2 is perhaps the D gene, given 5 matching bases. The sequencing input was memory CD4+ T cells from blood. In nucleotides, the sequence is TGTGCCATCAGGGGAGAAGGGAAAGAGACCCAGTACTTC. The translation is CAIRGEGKETQYF.